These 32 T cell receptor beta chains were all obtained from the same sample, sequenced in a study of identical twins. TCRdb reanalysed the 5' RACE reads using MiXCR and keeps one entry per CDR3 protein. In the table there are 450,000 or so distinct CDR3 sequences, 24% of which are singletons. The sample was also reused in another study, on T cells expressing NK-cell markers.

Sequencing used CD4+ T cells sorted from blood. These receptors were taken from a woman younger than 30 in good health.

CDR3 nucleotides: TGCAGTGCTCGGATGAACTATGGCTACACCTTC. Translating it yields CSARMNYGYTF. The V and J genes are TRBV20-1 and TRBJ1-2; no reliable D call. The CDR3 covers 11 residues. V shed 5 bases and J shed 2 bases, with 6 bases lying between them. Germline values: CDR1 DFQATT, CDR2 SNEGSKA (reference sequence).

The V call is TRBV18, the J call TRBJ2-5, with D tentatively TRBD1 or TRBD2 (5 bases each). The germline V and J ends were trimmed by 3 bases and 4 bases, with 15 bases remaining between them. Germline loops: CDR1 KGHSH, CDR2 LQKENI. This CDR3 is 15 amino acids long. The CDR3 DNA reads TGTGCCAGCTCACCCGTCGGGACCTTTTCAGAGACCCAGTACTTC. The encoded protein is CASSPVGTFSETQYF. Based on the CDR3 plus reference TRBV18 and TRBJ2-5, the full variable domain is NAGVMQNPRHLVRRRGQEARLRCSPMKGHSHVYWYRQLPEEGLKFMVYLQKENIIDESGMPKERFSAEFPKEGPSILRIQQVVRGDSAAYFCASSPVGTFSETQYFGPGTRLLVL.

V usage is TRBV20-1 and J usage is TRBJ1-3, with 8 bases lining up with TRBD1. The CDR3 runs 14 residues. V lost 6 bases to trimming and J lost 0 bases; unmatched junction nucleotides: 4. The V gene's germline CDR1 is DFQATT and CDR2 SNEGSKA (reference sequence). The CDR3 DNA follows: TGCAGTGCCCCGGACAGGGACTCTGGAAACACCATATATTTT. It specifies CSAPDRDSGNTIYF.

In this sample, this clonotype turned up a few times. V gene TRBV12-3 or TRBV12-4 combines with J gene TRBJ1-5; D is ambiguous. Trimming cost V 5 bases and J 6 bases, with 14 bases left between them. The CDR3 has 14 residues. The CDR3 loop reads CASSAVLPGQPQHF. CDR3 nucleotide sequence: TGTGCCAGCAGTGCCGTCTTGCCCGGTCAGCCCCAGCATTTT.

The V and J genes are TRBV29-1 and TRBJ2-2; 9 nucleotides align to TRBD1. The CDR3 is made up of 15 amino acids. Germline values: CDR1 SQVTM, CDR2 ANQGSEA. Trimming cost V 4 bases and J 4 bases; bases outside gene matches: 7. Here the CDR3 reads CSVGTQGAGTGELFF. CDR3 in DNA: TGCAGCGTTGGAACACAGGGGGCCGGCACCGGGGAGCTGTTTTTT.

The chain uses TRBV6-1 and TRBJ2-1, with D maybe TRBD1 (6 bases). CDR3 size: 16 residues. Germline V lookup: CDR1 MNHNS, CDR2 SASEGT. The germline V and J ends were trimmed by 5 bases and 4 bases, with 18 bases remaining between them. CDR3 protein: CASSPVMGAYYNEQFF. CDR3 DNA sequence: TGTGCCAGCAGTCCCGTTATGGGGGCCTATTACAATGAGCAGTTCTTC.

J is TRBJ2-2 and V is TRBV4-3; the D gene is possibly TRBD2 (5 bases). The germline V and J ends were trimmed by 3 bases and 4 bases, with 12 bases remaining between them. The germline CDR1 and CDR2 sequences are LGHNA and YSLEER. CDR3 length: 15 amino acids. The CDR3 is CASSHEGRVTGELFF. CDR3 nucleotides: TGCGCCAGCAGCCACGAGGGCCGTGTCACCGGGGAGCTGTTTTTT.

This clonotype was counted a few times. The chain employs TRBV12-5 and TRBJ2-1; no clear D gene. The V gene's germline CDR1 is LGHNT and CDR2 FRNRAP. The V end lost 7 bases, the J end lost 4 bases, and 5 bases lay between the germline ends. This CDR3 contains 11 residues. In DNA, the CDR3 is TGTGCTAGTGCCCCTTACAATGAGCAGTTCTTC. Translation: CASAPYNEQFF.

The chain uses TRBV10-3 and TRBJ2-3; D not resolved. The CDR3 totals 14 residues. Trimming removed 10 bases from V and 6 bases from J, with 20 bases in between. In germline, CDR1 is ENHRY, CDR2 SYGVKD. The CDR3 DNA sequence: TGTGCCACTCACAAGGGCCCATCTCCGGATACGCAGTATTTT. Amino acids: CATHKGPSPDTQYF.

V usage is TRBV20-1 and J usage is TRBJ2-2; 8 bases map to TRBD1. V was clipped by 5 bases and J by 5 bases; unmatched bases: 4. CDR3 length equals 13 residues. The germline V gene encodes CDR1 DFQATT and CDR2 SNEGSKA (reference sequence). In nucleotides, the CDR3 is TGCAGTGCTTATCAGGGGGCGACCGGGGAGCTGTTTTTT. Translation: CSAYQGATGELFF.

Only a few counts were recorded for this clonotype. This CDR3 reads CASSVEHTMNTGELFF. As DNA, the CDR3 is TGTGCCAGCAGCGTAGAGCACACCATGAACACCGGGGAGCTGTTTTTT. J is TRBJ2-2 and V is TRBV9; D remains ambiguous. CDR1 is SGDLS, CDR2 YYNGEE, per germline. V lost 0 bases and J lost 1, with 10 bases in between. The CDR3 consists of 16 residues.

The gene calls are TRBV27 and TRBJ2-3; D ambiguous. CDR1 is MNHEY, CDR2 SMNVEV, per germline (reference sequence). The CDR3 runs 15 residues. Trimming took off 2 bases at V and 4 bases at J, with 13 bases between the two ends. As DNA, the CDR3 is TGTGCCAGCAGTTTAAAATGGTTAAGGGCAGATACGCAGTATTTT. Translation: CASSLKWLRADTQYF.

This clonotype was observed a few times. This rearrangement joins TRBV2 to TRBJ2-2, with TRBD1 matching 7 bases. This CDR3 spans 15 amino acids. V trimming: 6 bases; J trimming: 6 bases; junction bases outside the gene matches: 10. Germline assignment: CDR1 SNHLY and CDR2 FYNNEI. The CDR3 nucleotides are TGTGCCAGCAGCTTGACAGGGAAAGGTCCCGGGGAGCTGTTTTTT. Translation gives CASSLTGKGPGELFF.

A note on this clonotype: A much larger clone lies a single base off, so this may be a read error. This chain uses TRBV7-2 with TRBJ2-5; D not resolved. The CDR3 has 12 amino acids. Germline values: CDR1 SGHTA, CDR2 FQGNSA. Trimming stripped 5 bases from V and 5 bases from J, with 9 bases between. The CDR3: CASSVQLETQYF. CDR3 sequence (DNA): TGTGCCAGCAGCGTCCAGCTGGAGACCCAGTACTTC.

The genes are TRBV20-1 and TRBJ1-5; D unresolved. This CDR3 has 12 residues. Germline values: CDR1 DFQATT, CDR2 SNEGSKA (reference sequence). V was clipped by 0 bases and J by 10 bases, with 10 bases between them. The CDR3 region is CSAREGHRPQHF. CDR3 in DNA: TGCAGTGCTAGAGAAGGGCATCGCCCCCAGCATTTT.

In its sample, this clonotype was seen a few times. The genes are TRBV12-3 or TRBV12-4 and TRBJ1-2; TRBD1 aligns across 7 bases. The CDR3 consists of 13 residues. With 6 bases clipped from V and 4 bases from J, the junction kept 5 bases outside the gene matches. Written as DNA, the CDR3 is TGTGCCAGCAGCACCGGGACAGTCTATGGCTACACCTTC. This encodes CASSTGTVYGYTF.

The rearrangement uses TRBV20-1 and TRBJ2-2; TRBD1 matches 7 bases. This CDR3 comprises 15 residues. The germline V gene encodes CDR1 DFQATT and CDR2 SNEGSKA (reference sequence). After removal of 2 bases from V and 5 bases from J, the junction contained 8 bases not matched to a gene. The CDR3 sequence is CSARLKGAYTGELFF. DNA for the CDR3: TGCAGTGCTAGACTTAAGGGGGCTTATACCGGGGAGCTGTTTTTT.

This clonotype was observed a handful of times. CDR3: CSARDFSGRTYNEQFF. DNA for the CDR3: TGCAGTGCTAGAGATTTTAGCGGAAGAACCTACAATGAGCAGTTCTTC. This chain joins TRBV20-1 and TRBJ2-1; maybe TRBD2 (6 bases). The CDR3 length is 16 residues. Germline lookup yields CDR1 DFQATT and CDR2 SNEGSKA (reference sequence). Trimming removed 0 bases at V and 2 bases at J, with 14 bases between.

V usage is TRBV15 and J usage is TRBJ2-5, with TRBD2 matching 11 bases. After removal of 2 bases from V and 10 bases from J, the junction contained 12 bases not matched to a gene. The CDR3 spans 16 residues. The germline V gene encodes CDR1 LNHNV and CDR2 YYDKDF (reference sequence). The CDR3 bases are TGTGCCACCAGCAGACAACTAGCGGGAGATGGGCAGGGCCAGTACTTC. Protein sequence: CATSRQLAGDGQGQYF. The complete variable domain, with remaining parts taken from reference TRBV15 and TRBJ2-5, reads DAMVIQNPRYQVTQFGKPVTLSCSQTLNHNVMYWYQQKSSQAPKLLFHYYDKDFNNEADTPDNFQSRRPNTSFCFLDIRSPGLGDTAMYLCATSRQLAGDGQGQYFGPGTRLLVL.

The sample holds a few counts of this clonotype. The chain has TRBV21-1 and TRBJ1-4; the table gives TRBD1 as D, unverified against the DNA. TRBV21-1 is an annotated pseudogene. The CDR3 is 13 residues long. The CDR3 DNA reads TGTGCCAATGGGGGACAGGGGATTGAAAAACTGTTTTTT. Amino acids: CANGGQGIEKLFF.

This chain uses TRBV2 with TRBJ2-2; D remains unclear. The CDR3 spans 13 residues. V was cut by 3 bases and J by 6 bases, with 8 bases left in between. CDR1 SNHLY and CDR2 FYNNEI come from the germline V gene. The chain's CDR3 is CASSDDGPGELFF. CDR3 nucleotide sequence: TGTGCCAGCAGTGACGATGGGCCCGGGGAGCTGTTTTTT. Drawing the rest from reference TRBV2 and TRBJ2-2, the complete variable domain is EPEVTQTPSHQVTQMGQEVILRCVPISNHLYFYWYRQILGQKVEFLVSFYNNEISEKSEIFDDQFSVERPDGSNFTLKIRSTKLEDSAMYFCASSDDGPGELFFGEGSRLTVL.

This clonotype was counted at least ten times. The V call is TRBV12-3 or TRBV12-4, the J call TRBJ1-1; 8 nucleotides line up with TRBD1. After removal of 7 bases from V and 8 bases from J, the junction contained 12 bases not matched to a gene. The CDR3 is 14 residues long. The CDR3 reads CASNSNRDRQEAFF. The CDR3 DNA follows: TGTGCCAGCAACTCCAACCGGGACAGGCAAGAAGCTTTCTTT.

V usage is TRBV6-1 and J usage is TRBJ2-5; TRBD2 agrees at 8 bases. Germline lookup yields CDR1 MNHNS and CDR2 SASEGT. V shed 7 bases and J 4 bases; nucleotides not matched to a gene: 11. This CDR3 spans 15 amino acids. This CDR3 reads CASNPLAGGGETQYF. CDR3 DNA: TGTGCCAGCAATCCACTCGCGGGGGGAGGAGAGACCCAGTACTTC.

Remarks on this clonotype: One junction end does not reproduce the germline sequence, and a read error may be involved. In nucleotides, the CDR3 is TGTGCCAGCAGCTTAGAACGGTGGAAAGAGACCCAGCACTTC. Amino acids: CASSLERWKETQHF. The rearrangement joins TRBV7-2 to TRBJ2-5, with D uncertain. Looked up from germline, CDR1 is SGHTA and CDR2 is FQGNSA. The CDR3 is 14 residues long.

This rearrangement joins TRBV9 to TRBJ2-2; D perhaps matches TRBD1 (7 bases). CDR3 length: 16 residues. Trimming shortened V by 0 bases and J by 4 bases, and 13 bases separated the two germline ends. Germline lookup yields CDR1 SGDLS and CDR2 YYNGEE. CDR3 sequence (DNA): TGTGCCAGCAGCGTAGCGGGGGACAGCTCCACCGGGGAGCTGTTTTTT. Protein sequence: CASSVAGDSSTGELFF. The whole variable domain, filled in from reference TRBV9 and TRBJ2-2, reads DSGVTQTPKHLITATGQRVTLRCSPRSGDLSVYWYQQSLDQGLQFLIQYYNGEERAKGNILERFSAQQFPDLHSELNLSSLELGDSALYFCASSVAGDSSTGELFFGEGSRLTVL.

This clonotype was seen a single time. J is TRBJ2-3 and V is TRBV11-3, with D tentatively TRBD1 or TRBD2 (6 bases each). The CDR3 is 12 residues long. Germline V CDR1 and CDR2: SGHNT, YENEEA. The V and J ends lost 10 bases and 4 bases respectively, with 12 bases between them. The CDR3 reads CATGGPADTQYF. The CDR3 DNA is TGTGCCACCGGGGGCCCGGCAGATACGCAGTATTTT.

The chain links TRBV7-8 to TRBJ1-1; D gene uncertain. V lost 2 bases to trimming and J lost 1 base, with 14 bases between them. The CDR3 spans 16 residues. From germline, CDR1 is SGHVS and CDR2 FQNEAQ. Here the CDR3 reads CASSLLGGNWNTEAFF. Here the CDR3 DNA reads TGTGCCAGCAGCTTATTGGGCGGGAATTGGAACACTGAAGCTTTCTTT.

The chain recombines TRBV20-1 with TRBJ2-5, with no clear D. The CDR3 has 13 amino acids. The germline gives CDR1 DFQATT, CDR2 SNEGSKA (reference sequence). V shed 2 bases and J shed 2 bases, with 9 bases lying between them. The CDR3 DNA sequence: TGCAGTGCTAGAAGGCCATCACAAGAGACCCAGTACTTC. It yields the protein CSARRPSQETQYF.

The CDR3 nucleotides read TGCAGTGCTAGATCCCCGGACAGGGCCACTGAAGCTTTCTTT. It is translated as CSARSPDRATEAFF. This rearrangement joins TRBV20-1 to TRBJ1-1; TRBD1 aligns across 8 bases. CDR1 and CDR2 from the germline V gene are DFQATT and SNEGSKA (reference sequence). The CDR3 runs to 14 residues. J was trimmed by 4 bases and V by 2 bases; bases with no gene match: 6.

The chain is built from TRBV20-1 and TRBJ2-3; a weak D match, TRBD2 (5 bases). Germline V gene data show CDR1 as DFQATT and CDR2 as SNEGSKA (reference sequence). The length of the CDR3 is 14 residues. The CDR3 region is CSSPSGSSTDTQYF. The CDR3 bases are TGCAGCAGCCCTTCGGGGAGTAGCACAGATACGCAGTATTTT.

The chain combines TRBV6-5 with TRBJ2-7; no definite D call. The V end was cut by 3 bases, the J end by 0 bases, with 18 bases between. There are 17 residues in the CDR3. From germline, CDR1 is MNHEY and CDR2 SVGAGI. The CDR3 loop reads CASSYGQADSSSYEQYF. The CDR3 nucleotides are TGTGCCAGCAGTTATGGGCAGGCCGACTCCAGCTCCTACGAGCAGTACTTC.

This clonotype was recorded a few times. DNA for the CDR3: TGCAGTGCCAGCGTGGGGGTCACAGATACGCAGTATTTT. Encoded protein: CSASVGVTDTQYF. The chain employs TRBV20-1 and TRBJ2-3, with D perhaps being TRBD1 or TRBD2 (5 bases each). Germline lookup yields CDR1 DFQATT and CDR2 SNEGSKA (reference sequence). V lost 6 bases and J 2 bases, leaving 12 bases between the germline ends. The CDR3 totals 13 residues.